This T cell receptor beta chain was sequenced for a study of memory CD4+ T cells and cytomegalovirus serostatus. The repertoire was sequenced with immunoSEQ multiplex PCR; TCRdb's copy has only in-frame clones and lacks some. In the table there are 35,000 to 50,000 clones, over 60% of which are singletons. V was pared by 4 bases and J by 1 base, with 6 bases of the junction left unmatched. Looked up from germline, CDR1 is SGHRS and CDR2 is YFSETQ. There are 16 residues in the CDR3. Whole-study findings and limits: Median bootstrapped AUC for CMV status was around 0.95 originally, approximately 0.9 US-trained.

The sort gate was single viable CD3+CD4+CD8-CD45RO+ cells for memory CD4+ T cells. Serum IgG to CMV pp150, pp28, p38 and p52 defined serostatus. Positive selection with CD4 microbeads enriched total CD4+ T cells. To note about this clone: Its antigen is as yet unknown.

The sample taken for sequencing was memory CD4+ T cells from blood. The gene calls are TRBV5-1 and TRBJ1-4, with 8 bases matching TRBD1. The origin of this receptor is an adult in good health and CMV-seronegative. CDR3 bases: TGCGCCAGCAGCGCTGGACAGGGCCTAACTAATGAAAAACTGTTTTTT. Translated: CASSAGQGLTNEKLFF.